Listed below are T cell receptor beta chains from one sample, sequenced in a study of OX40 agonist ivuxolimab in advanced cancers. The table came from immunoSEQ multiplex PCR; TCRdb's copy has only in-frame clones and leaves some out. The sample consists of about 43,000 clones, just under 95% of them appearing once. The material sequenced was CD4+ or CD8+ T cells sorted from blood, taken in a trial of the OX40 agonist ivuxolimab. All receptors derive from an adult with an advanced solid tumor such as melanoma, head and neck, liver or kidney cancer. The CDR3 runs from the conserved cysteine through the conserved F or W. Each record gives: D gene, clone size, J gene, V gene, CDR3 length, CDR3 DNA, CDR3 protein. D genes are given only for firm matches. Only some rows state a clone size, as once, few, many or a class for expanded clones.

-	-	TRBJ2-5	TRBV5-1	18	TGCGCCAGCAGCTTGGGTTATCGCCAGACAAATTACAAAGAGACCCAGTACTTC	CASSLGYRQTNYKETQYF
TRBD1	-	TRBJ2-7	TRBV27	19	TGTGCCAGCAGTTTATTCTCAGATCCCGGGACAGGCGCCGTCTACGAGCAGTACTTC	CASSLFSDPGTGAVYEQYF
-	-	TRBJ1-1	TRBV4-3	14	TGCGCCAGCAGCCAAGATAGGGGAAACACTGAAGCTTTCTTT	CASSQDRGNTEAFF
-	-	TRBJ2-3	TRBV5-1	17	TGCGCCAGAACAGGCTCTCCCACATGTCACAAGCAAGATACGCAGTATTTT	CARTGSPTCHKQDTQYF
-	once	TRBJ2-3	TRBV30	15	TGTGCCTGCACGGTCCCCCTAGCAGACCTGGTAGGGCAGTATTTT	CACTVPLADLVGQYF
-	-	TRBJ2-2	TRBV19	11	TGTGCCAGTAGTGGTACCGGGGAGCTGTTTTTT	CASSGTGELFF
TRBD2	-	TRBJ2-1	TRBV10-1	15	TGCGCCAGCAGGGTTCTAGCGGACCGATTTAATGAGCAGTTCTTC	CASRVLADRFNEQFF
TRBD2	-	TRBJ2-1	TRBV7-8	15	TGTGCCAGCAGCGCTGGACTAGCGGGATACAATGAGCAGTTCTTC	CASSAGLAGYNEQFF
-	-	TRBJ1-4	TRBV5-6	15	TGTGCCAGCAGCAGTGACAGCGCAACTAATGAAAAACTGTTTTTT	CASSSDSATNEKLFF
-	-	TRBJ2-5	TRBV19	15	TGTGCCAGTAGTGTCGCTCACGGACTACCAGAGACCCAGTACTTC	CASSVAHGLPETQYF
-	-	TRBJ1-2	TRBV7-9	10	TGTGCCAGCAGTCCCCCGGGCTACACCTTC	CASSPPGYTF
TRBD1	-	TRBJ1-1	TRBV4-1	15	TGCGCCAGCAGCCAAAACCTGGACAGGGCGGCTGAAGCTTTCTTT	CASSQNLDRAAEAFF
TRBD2	-	TRBJ2-2	TRBV7-6	17	TGTGCCAGCAGCTTAGGGACTAGCGGGACTAACACCGGGGAGCTGTTTTTT	CASSLGTSGTNTGELFF
-	-	TRBJ2-5	TRBV27	13	TGTGCCAGCAGTTTCGGGATGGGGGAGACCCAGTACTTC	CASSFGMGETQYF
TRBD2	-	TRBJ2-3	TRBV10-2	17	TGCGCCAGCAGGAAGGGACTAGCGGGAGTGTGGACAGATACGCAGTATTTT	CASRKGLAGVWTDTQYF
-	-	TRBJ1-1	TRBV6-5	13	TGTGCCAGCAGACCCGGGGAAAACACTGAAGCTTTCTTT	CASRPGENTEAFF
-	-	TRBJ1-2	TRBV29-1	15	TGCAGCGTTGAAGGGACAGCCGAAGTAGTGGATGGCTACACCTTC	CSVEGTAEVVDGYTF
TRBD2	-	TRBJ2-7	TRBV15	16	TGTGCCACCAGCAGCGTCCTTAGCGGGCATCCCTACGAGCAGTACTTC	CATSSVLSGHPYEQYF
-	-	TRBJ1-1	TRBV25-1	13	TGTGCCAGCACGTCCGGGACTAACACTGAAGCTTTCTTT	CASTSGTNTEAFF
-	-	TRBJ1-5	TRBV5-3	14	TGTGCCAGAAGCTTGGCTTATAGCAATCAGCCCCAGCATTTT	CARSLAYSNQPQHF
-	-	TRBJ1-5	TRBV7-9	14	TGTGCCAGCAGCTTGGGGGGTTGGGGTCAGCCCCAGCATTTT	CASSLGGWGQPQHF
-	-	TRBJ1-2	TRBV27	15	TGTGCCAGCAGTTTTGGGGGCAGCCCTCTCTATGGCTACACCTTC	CASSFGGSPLYGYTF
TRBD1	-	TRBJ1-1	TRBV7-9	14	TGTGCCAGCAGCCTGACAGGGGGGAACACTGAAGCTTTCTTT	CASSLTGGNTEAFF
-	-	TRBJ1-1	TRBV6-6	15	TGTGCCAGCAGTTACTCGAGGGGAGTGAACACTGAAGCTTTCTTT	CASSYSRGVNTEAFF
-	-	TRBJ1-5	TRBV7-2	14	TGTGCCAGCAGCTTAGATACACACAATCAGCCCCAGCATTTT	CASSLDTHNQPQHF
TRBD2	-	TRBJ2-3	TRBV9	14	TGTGCCAGCACAAGCGGGAGAATATCGGATACGCAGTATTTT	CASTSGRISDTQYF
-	once	TRBJ2-7	TRBV27	14	TGTGCCAGCAGCCTCGATTGGGCGTCCCTTGAGCAGTACTTC	CASSLDWASLEQYF
TRBD2	-	TRBJ2-2	TRBV28	17	TGTGCCAGCAGCCTCTCGGGACTAGCGGGAGAGACCGGGGAGCTGTTTTTT	CASSLSGLAGETGELFF
TRBD2	once	TRBJ2-5	TRBV10-2	15	TGCGCCAGCAGCGCGAGACTAGCGAGTCGAGAGACCCAGTACTTC	CASSARLASRETQYF
-	-	TRBJ2-5	TRBV7-9	14	TGTGCCAGCAGCTTAGGGGGGGCCCAAGAGACCCAGTACTTC	CASSLGGAQETQYF
TRBD1	-	TRBJ2-2	TRBV5-6	16	TGTGCCAGCAGCTTGGGACAGGGCTGGGCCACCGGGGAGCTGTTTTTT	CASSLGQGWATGELFF
TRBD1	-	TRBJ1-2	TRBV27	12	TGTGCCAGCAGAACAGGGGGAGATGGCTACACCTTC	CASRTGGDGYTF
TRBD1	-	TRBJ2-2	TRBV5-1	17	TGCGCCAGCAGCTTGGCCTCGGACAGGGTGTTTTCCGGGGAGCTGTTTTTT	CASSLASDRVFSGELFF
-	-	TRBJ2-3	TRBV7-2	14	TGTGCCAGCAGCTTAGCCACTAGCACAGATACGCAGTATTTT	CASSLATSTDTQYF
TRBD1	-	TRBJ2-7	TRBV6-5	14	TGTGCCAGCAGTTACGGGACAGGGGGCTACGAGCAGTACTTC	CASSYGTGGYEQYF
-	-	TRBJ2-5	TRBV4-1	16	TGCGCCAGCAGCCATAGCGTGGGGGGAGATCAAGAGACCCAGTACTTC	CASSHSVGGDQETQYF
TRBD2	-	TRBJ2-1	TRBV6-5	15	TGTGCCAGCAGCCCCTCTAGCGGGAGTGTCTATGAGCAGTTCTTC	CASSPSSGSVYEQFF
TRBD1	-	TRBJ1-2	TRBV11-3	14	TGTGCCAGCAGTCCGGGACAGGGGTTCTATGGCTACACCTTC	CASSPGQGFYGYTF
-	-	TRBJ2-1	TRBV7-3	16	TGTGCCAGCAGCTTGGTCCGCGGGACGGAGATGAATGAGCAGTTCTTC	CASSLVRGTEMNEQFF
TRBD2	once	TRBJ2-4	TRBV7-2	16	TGTGCCAGCAGCTCAGGCGGGGGTCTGGCCAAAAACATTCAGTACTTC	CASSSGGGLAKNIQYF
-	-	TRBJ2-1	TRBV27	14	TGTGCCAGCAGTCGGGGTACGACGAACAATGAGCAGTTCTTC	CASSRGTTNNEQFF
-	-	TRBJ1-5	TRBV7-9	12	TGTGCCAGCAGCTTAAAGGGGCAGCCCCAGCATTTT	CASSLKGQPQHF
TRBD1	-	TRBJ1-3	TRBV6-4	18	TGTGCCAGCACTCTCTCGGGGGACAGGGAGGTGGATAGAAACACCATATATTTT	CASTLSGDREVDRNTIYF
TRBD1	once	TRBJ1-2	TRBV15	15	TGTGCCACCAGCAGAGCAGGGACAGCGAACTATGGCTACACCTTC	CATSRAGTANYGYTF
-	-	TRBJ2-3	TRBV4-3	18	TGCGCCAGCAGCCAATTCTTAGCGGCGGGATCAGGGACGGATACGCAGTATTTT	CASSQFLAAGSGTDTQYF
TRBD2	-	TRBJ2-7	TRBV28	19	TGTGCCAGCAGTTTATCCCCGGGACTAGCGGGAGGGCCGTATTACGAGCAGTACTTC	CASSLSPGLAGGPYYEQYF
-	-	TRBJ2-1	TRBV7-9	14	TGTGCCAGCAGCCTGGGGGCCTCCTACAATGAGCAGTTCTTC	CASSLGASYNEQFF
-	few	TRBJ1-1	TRBV5-4	15	TGTGCCAGCAGCTTGCGTGGACTGACGAACACTGAAGCTTTCTTT	CASSLRGLTNTEAFF
-	-	TRBJ2-2	TRBV5-1	16	TGCGCCAGCAGCTTAAGGGGTTTGAGGGACACCGGGGAGCTGTTTTTT	CASSLRGLRDTGELFF